This T cell receptor (beta chain) was identified during a study of T cell responses to AZD1222 COVID-19 vaccine. Germline CDR1 reads KGHSH; CDR2 reads LQKENI. V was pared by 8 bases and J by 11 bases, with 15 bases of the junction left unmatched. The CDR3 is 15 amino acids. Clones were read by immunoSEQ multiplex PCR, and TCRdb kept only the in-frame ones, dropping some. Of about 99,000 clones listed, about 90% are singletons. Overall study findings and caveats: Spike-wide vaccine-associated CD4 TCRs dominated at 160-218 and 743-854. White British people made up most donors, females outnumbered males, and clonal diversity was possibly underestimated.

With regard to this clone: The antigen is not known.

This rearrangement joins TRBV18 to TRBJ1-6, with 7 bases matching TRBD1. The specimen was peripheral blood, collected on day 0 of AZD1222 vaccination. The sequence was collected from an adult in good health. CDR3 nucleotide sequence: TGTGCCAGCGCTCCACAGGGGACCAAGGTGACACCCCTCCACTTT. Encoded protein: CASAPQGTKVTPLHF.